A selection of T cell receptor beta chains follows, all from one sample in a study of tumor-infiltrating lymphocytes in primary liver carcinoma. TCRdb itself ran the multiplex PCR reads through MiXCR, one entry per CDR3 protein. The data show about 110,000 distinct CDR3 sequences, about four fifths seen once. Sequencing used liver tumor tissue from sampling region 3. The receptors come from a man aged 40-49 years with primary liver carcinoma and hepatitis B virus infection. Each CDR3 is given with its conserved first and last residue. A D gene is named only where the DNA matches it firmly. Clone size appears in some rows only: once, few, many, or a class for an expanded clone.

TRBJ2-7	TRBD2	many	16	TRBV7-9	TGTGCCAGCAGCTTAGCTCTGGGGGGGACGGCCTACGAGCAGTACTTC	CASSLALGGTAYEQYF
TRBJ2-7	NA	few	13	TRBV5-4	TGTGCCAGCACCATAGGACCCCTTTGGGGGCAGTATTTC	CASTIGPLWGQYF
TRBJ2-1	TRBD2	NA	18	TRBV10-3	TGTCCCATCAGTCGGGCGGAAGTGACTAGCGGGAGCATGTATGAGCAGTTCTTC	CPISRAEVTSGSMYEQFF
TRBJ2-3	NA	many	17	TRBV5-1	TGCGCCAGCAGCTTGCCAGGGAGGATCGACGGCACAGATACGCAGTATTTT	CASSLPGRIDGTDTQYF
TRBJ2-7	TRBD1	few	14	TRBV5-1	TGCGCTAGCAGCCAGGGACAGGGGCGTGACGAGCAGTACTTC	CASSQGQGRDEQYF
TRBJ2-7	NA	NA	15	TRBV5-6	TGTGCCAGGAGCCCAGCAGCAGTTTCCCTCTCCGAGCAGTACTTC	CARSPAAVSLSEQYF
TRBJ2-4	NA	NA	17	TRBV28	TGTGCCAGCAGTCCATCCCTTAGCGGTCTAGCCAAAAACATTCACTACTTC	CASSPSLSGLAKNIHYF
TRBJ2-1	TRBD2	NA	16	TRBV7-9	TGTGTCAGCAGCTTAGTCACTAGCGGGAGGAACAATGAGCAGTTCTTC	CVSSLVTSGRNNEQFF
TRBJ1-5	NA	NA	12	TRBV6-5	TGTACCAGCACCGGGGGAGCCGGTACGCAGCATTTT	CTSTGGAGTQHF
TRBJ2-3	NA	NA	14	TRBV5-6	TGTGCCAGCGATTCGTCAGGGCGCACAGATACGCAGTATTTC	CASDSSGRTDTQYF
TRBJ2-3	NA	once	13	TRBV6-2/TRBV6-3	TGTGCTATAATAGGTTCGGGCACAGATACGCAGTATTTT	CAIIGSGTDTQYF
TRBJ2-7	NA	NA	16	TRBV29-1	TGCAGCGCCATGTCATCTGTGACCGGCACTCCCTACGAACAGTACTTC	CSAMSSVTGTPYEQYF
TRBJ2-7	TRBD2	once	16	TRBV28	TGTGCCCGCAGTTCGCCCCGGGGGGTTCTCTCCTACAAGCAGTACTTC	CARSSPRGVLSYKQYF
TRBJ2-7	TRBD1	NA	14	TRBV29-1	TGCAGCGTCCCAGACAGGGTGCACCAGGTTGAGCAGTACTTT	CSVPDRVHQVEQYF
TRBJ1-1	NA	NA	15	TRBV29-1	TGCAGCACTTCCCCGGGTTGGGGAATGAATACTGAAGCTTTCTTT	CSTSPGWGMNTEAFF
TRBJ2-7	NA	NA	13	TRBV11-2	TGTGCCAGTAGCTTTTCAGAAAGTTACGAGCAGTACTTC	CASSFSESYEQYF
TRBJ2-5	NA	NA	14	TRBV6-2/TRBV6-3	TGTGTCAGCAGATACACGGGAGCTGGCGAGACCCAGTACTTT	CVSRYTGAGETQYF
TRBJ2-7	NA	NA	13	TRBV6-5	TGTGTCAGCAGTTCCGGACTATCGTACGAGCAGTACTTC	CVSSSGLSYEQYF
TRBJ1-5	NA	NA	18	TRBV6-6	TGTGACAGCAGTTACTCTGACTCTGCTCAGGACTCCAATCAGCCCCAGCATTTT	CDSSYSDSAQDSNQPQHF
TRBJ2-7	NA	NA	13	TRBV12-3/TRBV12-4	TGTGCCAGCAGTGGTAACACCAGCTACGACCAGTACTTC	CASSGNTSYDQYF
TRBJ2-5	TRBD2	large	13	TRBV12-3/TRBV12-4	TGTGCCAGCAGCCGAAGCGGGACAGAGACCCAGTACTTC	CASSRSGTETQYF
TRBJ1-2	NA	NA	15	TRBV10-3	TGTGCCATCAGTGACTTGACAGCCCGTAACTATGACTACACCTTC	CAISDLTARNYDYTF
TRBJ2-1	NA	NA	11	TRBV5-4	TGTGCCAGCATCTTTAGAGTCGAGCAGTTCTTC	CASIFRVEQFF
TRBJ1-1	TRBD1	NA	16	TRBV14	TGTGCCAGCAGCCGGGGACAGCAGAGAATGAACAGTGAAGCTTTCTTT	CASSRGQQRMNSEAFF
TRBJ2-3	TRBD2	few	15	TRBV4-1	TGCGTCAGCAGCGAGACTAGCGGTACGCCAGATACGCAGTATTTC	CVSSETSGTPDTQYF
TRBJ2-4	TRBD2	NA	17	TRBV11-1	TGTGCCAGCAGCTTTTCCGGGGTTAGCGGGACCAAAAACATTCAGTATTTC	CASSFSGVSGTKNIQYF
TRBJ1-1	NA	NA	15	TRBV5-1	TGCGCCAGCAGCGCCTTGGCAGGGAGCAACACTGACACTTTCTTT	CASSALAGSNTDTFF
TRBJ1-1	NA	NA	15	TRBV5-5	TGTGCCAGCAGACATGAGGGCGAGCGGTACACCGAAGCTTTCTTT	CASRHEGERYTEAFF
TRBJ2-7	NA	NA	15	TRBV7-8	TGTGCTAGCACCGTTCGGTCGGCATCGGCGTACGAGCAGTACTTC	CASTVRSASAYEQYF
TRBJ2-4	TRBD1	NA	14	TRBV5-1	TGCGCCAATAGCCTGGGGGACAGGGGTAATTCCGAGTACTTC	CANSLGDRGNSEYF
TRBJ2-3	TRBD2	NA	15	TRBV6-5	TGTGCCAGCAATCCAAGACTAGCGGGAACAGATACGGAGTATTTT	CASNPRLAGTDTEYF
TRBJ2-5	TRBD2	NA	19	TRBV4-2	TGTGCCAGCAGCCAAGATCGGTTGGTAGCGGGGGGGCCCGGGGAGATCCAGTACTTC	CASSQDRLVAGGPGEIQYF
TRBJ2-2	TRBD2	NA	16	TRBV11-2	TGTGCCAGCAGCCAAGCGGGGATACAGAACACCGGGGAGCTGTTTTTT	CASSQAGIQNTGELFF
TRBJ2-6	NA	NA	15	TRBV11-2	TGTCCCACCCAGCGGCCGCGTTCTGGGGCCAACGTCCTGACCTTC	CPTQRPRSGANVLTF
TRBJ2-7	NA	NA	12	TRBV6-5	TGTGCCAGCAGCACCGAGACTACCGAGCAGTATTTC	CASSTETTEQYF
TRBJ2-3	TRBD2	many	14	TRBV4-1	TGCGCCAGCAGCCAAGATATCGGGAGGGGGACGCAGTATTTT	CASSQDIGRGTQYF
TRBJ2-2	NA	NA	19	TRBV7-3	TGTGCCAGCAGCTTAACGTTGGGCTCCGGGCGCCTGAGTACCGGGGAGCTGTTTTTT	CASSLTLGSGRLSTGELFF